The table lists the clone carrying this T cell receptor (beta chain) with many counts. This sample is part of a study of quantifying T cell responses using KT2 cells. Study-wide background: RNA was reverse transcribed with TCR alpha and beta constant-region primers.

Each cDNA got a UMI-containing oligo ligated at its 3' end. An equimolar mix of RC1.1 and RC1.2 primed the beta chain across TRBC1 and TRBC2. Each CDR3 protein is one row after TCRdb ran MiXCR on the UMI-ligation and nested PCR reads. The sample has 25,000 to 35,000 distinct CDR3 sequences, 6% to 9.5% seen once. Known numbers of the T cell clone KT2 were added to PBMC. The germline gives CDR1 SGHTA, CDR2 FQGNSA. V shed 1 base, J shed 10 bases, and the junction held 7 bases outside the gene matches. CDR3 length: 15 residues. The V and J genes are TRBV7-2 and TRBJ1-6, with 7 bases identical to TRBD1. The sequence was collected from a human donor. Sample: PBMCs spiked with cells of the T cell clone KT2. In DNA, the CDR3 is TGTGCCAGCAGCTTAGAGATTACAGGGGTGTCACCCCTCCACTTT. It codes for CASSLEITGVSPLHF.